A selection of T cell receptor beta chains follows, all from one sample in a study of CD8+ T cells in alopecia areata. Some clones are missing from TCRdb's copy, which holds only in-frame ones; the method was immunoSEQ multiplex PCR. Of about 200,000 clones listed, more than 45% are singletons. The sample was CD4+ T cells sorted from blood, taken at week 4, from a patient treated with tofacitinib. Receptor source: a human donor with alopecia areata. The conserved cysteine and the conserved F or W are not part of the CDR3 here. Clone sizes are given selectively: once, few, many, or a class where the clone is expanded.

>TRBV5-1|TRBJ2-1|.
ASSGTSGQGEQF
>TRBV10-3|TRBJ2-1|.
AISRENNEQF
>TRBV7-2|TRBJ1-2|.
ASSPGQGMGGYT
>TRBV5-4|TRBJ2-1|.
ASSWGRDADNEQF
>TRBV9|TRBJ1-1|.
ASSVGSQNTEAF
>TRBV27|TRBJ1-6|few
ASSGQGVIGSYNSPLH
>TRBV5-6|TRBJ1-5|.
ASNNLNQPQH
>TRBV29-1|TRBJ2-7|few
SVVGTGGSYEQY
>TRBV30|TRBJ2-7|.
AWRGPAFYEQY
>TRBV7-9|TRBJ2-3|.
ASRWRTDTQY
>TRBV9|TRBJ2-6|few
ASSGAQEGLVPPNVLT
>TRBV6-6|TRBJ2-7|.
ASSYAAYEQY
>TRBV5-1|TRBJ2-5|once
ASSLDLSEAETQY
>TRBV29-1|TRBJ1-1|.
SVGGGFMAPNTEAF
>TRBV10-3|TRBJ1-2|few
AISSGNYGYT
>TRBV29-1|TRBJ2-1|.
SVRSGGGQYNEQF
>TRBV6-1|TRBJ1-5|few
ASGRDSNQPQH
>TRBV30|TRBJ2-7|.
AWSSPWEDEQY
>TRBV10-3|TRBJ2-7|.
AISERVSYEQY
>TRBV5-6|TRBJ2-5|few
ASSSGQGGETQY
>TRBV30|TRBJ2-1|.
AWSAGGYNEQF
>TRBV5-6|TRBJ2-7|few
ASSLGFSSYEQY
>TRBV29-1|TRBJ2-5|.
SVEEVVETQY
>TRBV6-5|TRBJ1-2|few
ASSRWGHGYT
>TRBV27|TRBJ1-5|.
ASSPQYGNQPQH
>TRBV29-1|TRBJ1-5|once
SARTVADQPQH
>TRBV29-1|TRBJ1-1|.
SVVPRGNTEAF
>TRBV5-1|TRBJ2-1|many
ASSVTLVNEQF
>TRBV6-1|TRBJ1-6|few
ASNEPDNSPLH
>TRBV27|TRBJ2-3|.
ASSWEAADTQY
>TRBV29-1|TRBJ2-1|.
SVESTSGGLPPEF
>TRBV7-2|TRBJ2-5|.
ASSPPPISRRGQETQY
>TRBV5-1|TRBJ2-2|.
ASSLEAGELF
>TRBV4-3|TRBJ2-6|few
ASSQESDGTGANVLT
>TRBV25-1|TRBJ1-2|few
ASSPPGVYGYT
>TRBV29-1|TRBJ1-2|.
SVDDRGLYGYT
>TRBV29-1|TRBJ2-3|few
SVEDRDTDTQY